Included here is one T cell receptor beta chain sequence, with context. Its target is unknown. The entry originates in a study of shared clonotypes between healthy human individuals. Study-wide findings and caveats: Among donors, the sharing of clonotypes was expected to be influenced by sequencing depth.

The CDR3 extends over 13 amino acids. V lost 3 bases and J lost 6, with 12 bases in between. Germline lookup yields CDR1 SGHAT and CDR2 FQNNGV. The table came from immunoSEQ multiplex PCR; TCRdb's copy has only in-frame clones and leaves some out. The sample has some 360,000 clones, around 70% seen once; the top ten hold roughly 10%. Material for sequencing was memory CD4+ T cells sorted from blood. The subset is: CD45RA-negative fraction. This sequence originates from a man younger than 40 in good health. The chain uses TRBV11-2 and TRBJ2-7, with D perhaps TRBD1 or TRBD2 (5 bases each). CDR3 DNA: TGTGCCAGCAGCTTCAGGGCAGGAGGCGAGCAGTACTTC. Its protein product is CASSFRAGGEQYF.